This T cell receptor beta chain was retrieved from a study of beta chain features in type 1 diabetes. Turning to the study itself: The patient and healthy donor groups were comparable for age, gender and cell yields. Examination spanned roughly 110 million sorted cells from all samples.

In its sample, this clone was seen a few times. The target antigen is unknown. TCRB transcripts that were expressed got sequenced, as all of the isolated RNA had been reverse transcribed. Some clones are missing from TCRdb's copy, which holds only in-frame ones; the method was immunoSEQ multiplex PCR. This repertoire shows 250,000 to 350,000 clones, 9.5% to 11% found once; its top ten account for about 0.014%. Overall study results and limits: Shorter TCRB CDR3s, moderately but significantly so, marked every one of the four CD4+ subsets in Type 1 diabetes patients. Healthy donors had naive, central memory and Treg TCRB repertoires that appeared less similar than those seen among patients.

The specimen sequenced was naive CD4+ T cells from blood. The clonotype comes from a woman in her 30s in good health.

Here the CDR3 DNA reads TGTGCCAGCAGCTCTCAAGGGGAGGAGAGCTCCTACAATGAGCAGTTCTTC. Its protein is CASSSQGEESSYNEQFF. The chain uses TRBV11-1 and TRBJ2-1; D possibly corresponds to TRBD2 (6 bases). The CDR3 is 17 amino acids. From germline, CDR1 is SGHAT and CDR2 FQDESV (reference sequence). Trimming removed 4 bases from V and 0 bases from J, with 16 bases in between.